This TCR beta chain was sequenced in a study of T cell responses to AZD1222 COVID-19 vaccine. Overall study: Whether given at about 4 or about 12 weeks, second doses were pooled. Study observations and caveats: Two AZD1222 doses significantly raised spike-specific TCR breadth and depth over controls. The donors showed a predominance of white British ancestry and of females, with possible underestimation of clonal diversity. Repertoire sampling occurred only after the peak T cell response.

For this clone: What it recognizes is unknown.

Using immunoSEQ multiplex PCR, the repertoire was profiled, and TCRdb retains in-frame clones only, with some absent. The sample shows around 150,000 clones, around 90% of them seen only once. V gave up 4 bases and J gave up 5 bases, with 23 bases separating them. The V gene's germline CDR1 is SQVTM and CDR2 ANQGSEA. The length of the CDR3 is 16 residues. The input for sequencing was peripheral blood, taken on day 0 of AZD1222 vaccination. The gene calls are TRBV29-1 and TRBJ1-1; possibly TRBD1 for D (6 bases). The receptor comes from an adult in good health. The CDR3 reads CSVGRGIGTPETEAFF. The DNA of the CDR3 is TGCAGCGTTGGAAGGGGTATTGGGACACCTGAGACTGAAGCTTTCTTT.